This TCR beta chain was observed in a study of control samples from healthy donors and cancer patients. The table came from immunoSEQ multiplex PCR; TCRdb's copy has only in-frame clones and leaves some out. The sample includes roughly 64,000 clones, roughly nine tenths of them seen just once. Sequenced material: PBMCs. This clonotype was sampled from a woman aged 45-59 years with colorectal cancer.

This CDR3 reads CASSAGTDPSYEQYF. CDR3 DNA sequence: TGTGCCAGCAGTGCCGGGACAGATCCCTCCTACGAGCAGTACTTC. This sequence joins TRBV25-1 and TRBJ2-7; 7 bases align to TRBD1. The V segment lost 4 bases and the J segment 0 bases; nucleotides outside the gene matches: 6. CDR1 and CDR2 from the germline V gene are MGHDK and SYGVNS. The CDR3 spans 15 residues.